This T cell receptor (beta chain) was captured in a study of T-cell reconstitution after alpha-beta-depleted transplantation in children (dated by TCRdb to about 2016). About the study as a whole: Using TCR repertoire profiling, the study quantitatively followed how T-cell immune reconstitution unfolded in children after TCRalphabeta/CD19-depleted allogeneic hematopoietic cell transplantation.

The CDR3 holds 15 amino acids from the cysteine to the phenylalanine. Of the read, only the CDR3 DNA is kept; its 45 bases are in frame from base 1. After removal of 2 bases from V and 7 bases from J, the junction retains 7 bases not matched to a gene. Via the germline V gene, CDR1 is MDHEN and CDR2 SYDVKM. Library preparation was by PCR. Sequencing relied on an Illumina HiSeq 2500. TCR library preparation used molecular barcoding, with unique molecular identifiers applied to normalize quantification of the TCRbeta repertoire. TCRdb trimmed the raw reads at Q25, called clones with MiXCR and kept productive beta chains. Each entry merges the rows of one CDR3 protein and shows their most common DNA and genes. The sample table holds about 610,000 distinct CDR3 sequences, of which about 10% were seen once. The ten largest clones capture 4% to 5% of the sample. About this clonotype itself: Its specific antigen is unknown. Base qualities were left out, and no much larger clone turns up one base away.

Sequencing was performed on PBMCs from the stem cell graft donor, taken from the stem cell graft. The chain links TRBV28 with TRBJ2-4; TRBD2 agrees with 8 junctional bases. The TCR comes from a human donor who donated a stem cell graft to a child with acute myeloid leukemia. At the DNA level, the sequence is TGTGCCAGCAGTTTACGGGGGGGGACGACCAACATTCAGTACTTC. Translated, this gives CASSLRGGTTNIQYF.